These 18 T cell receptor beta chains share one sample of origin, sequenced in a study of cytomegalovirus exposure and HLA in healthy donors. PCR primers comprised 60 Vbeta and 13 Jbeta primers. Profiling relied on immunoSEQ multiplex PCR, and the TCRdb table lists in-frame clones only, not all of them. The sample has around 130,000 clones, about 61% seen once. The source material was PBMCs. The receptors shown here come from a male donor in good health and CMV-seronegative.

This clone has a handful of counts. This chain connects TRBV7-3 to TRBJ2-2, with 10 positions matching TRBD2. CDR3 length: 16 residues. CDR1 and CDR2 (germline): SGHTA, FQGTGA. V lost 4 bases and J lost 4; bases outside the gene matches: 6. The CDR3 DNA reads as TGTGCCAGCAGCTCTCCTAGCGGGGGCCTCACCGGGGAGCTGTTTTTT. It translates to CASSSPSGGLTGELFF.

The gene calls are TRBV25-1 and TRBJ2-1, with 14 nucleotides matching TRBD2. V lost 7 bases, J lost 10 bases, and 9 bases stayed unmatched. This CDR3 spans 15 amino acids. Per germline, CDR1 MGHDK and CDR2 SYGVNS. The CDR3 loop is CASNRLAGGPREQFF. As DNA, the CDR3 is TGTGCCAGCAACAGACTAGCGGGGGGGCCACGCGAGCAGTTCTTC.

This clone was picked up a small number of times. DNA of the CDR3: TGTGCCAGCAGCTTAGGGCAGCGGGGGGGCGGCAATGAGCAGTTCTTC. This gives the protein CASSLGQRGGGNEQFF. V and J are TRBV7-2 and TRBJ2-1; 10 positions agree with TRBD2. Trimming took 1 base from V and 6 from J; bases not matched to a gene: 6. Germline CDR1 reads SGHTA; CDR2 reads FQGNSA. CDR3 size: 16 residues.

The CDR3 DNA reads TGTGCCACCCGAGAATTTACAGGGGATGAAAAACTGTTTTTT. Protein: CATREFTGDEKLFF. The chain combines TRBV15 with TRBJ1-4; 7 bases fit TRBD1. Germline CDR1 is LNHNV and CDR2 is YYDKDF (reference sequence). The CDR3 has 14 amino acids. After removal of 8 bases from V and 6 bases from J, the junction contained 9 bases not matched to a gene.

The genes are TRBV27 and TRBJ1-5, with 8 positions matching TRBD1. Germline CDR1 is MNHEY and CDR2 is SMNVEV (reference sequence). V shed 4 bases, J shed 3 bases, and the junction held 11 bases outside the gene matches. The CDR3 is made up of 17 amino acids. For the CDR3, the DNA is TGTGCCAGCAGTTCCTCGGACAGGGACGTGGACAATCAGCCCCAGCATTTT. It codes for CASSSSDRDVDNQPQHF.

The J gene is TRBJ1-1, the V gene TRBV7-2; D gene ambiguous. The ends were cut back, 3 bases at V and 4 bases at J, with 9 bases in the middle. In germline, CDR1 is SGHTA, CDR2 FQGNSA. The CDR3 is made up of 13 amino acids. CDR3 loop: CASSFPFFTEAFF. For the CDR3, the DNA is TGTGCCAGCAGCTTTCCCTTTTTCACTGAAGCTTTCTTT.

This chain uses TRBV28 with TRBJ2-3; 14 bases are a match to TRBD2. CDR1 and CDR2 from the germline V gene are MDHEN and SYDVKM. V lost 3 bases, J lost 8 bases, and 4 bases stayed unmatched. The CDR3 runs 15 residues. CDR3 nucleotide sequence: TGTGCCAGCAGTTTTAACGGACTAGCGGGGGGTACGCAGTATTTT. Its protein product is CASSFNGLAGGTQYF. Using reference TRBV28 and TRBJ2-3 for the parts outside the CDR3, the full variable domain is DVKVTQSSRYLVKRTGEKVFLECVQDMDHENMFWYRQDPGLGLRLIYFSYDVKMKEKGDIPEGYSVSREKKERFSLILESASTNQTSMYLCASSFNGLAGGTQYFGPGTRLTVL.

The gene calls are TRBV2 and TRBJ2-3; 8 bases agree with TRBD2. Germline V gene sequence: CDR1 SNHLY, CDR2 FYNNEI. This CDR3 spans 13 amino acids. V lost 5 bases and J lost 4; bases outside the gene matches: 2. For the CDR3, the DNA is TGTGCCAGCAGTAACGGGAGGGCAGATACGCAGTATTTT. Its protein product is CASSNGRADTQYF.

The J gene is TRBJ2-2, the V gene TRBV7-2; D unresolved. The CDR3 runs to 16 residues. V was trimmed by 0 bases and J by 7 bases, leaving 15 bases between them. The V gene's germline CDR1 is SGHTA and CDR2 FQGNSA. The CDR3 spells CASSLAGPLMVGELFF. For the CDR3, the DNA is TGTGCCAGCAGCTTAGCTGGGCCCTTAATGGTCGGGGAGCTGTTTTTT. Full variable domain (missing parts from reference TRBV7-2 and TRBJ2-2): GAGVSQSPSNKVTEKGKDVELRCDPISGHTALYWYRQSLGQGLEFLIYFQGNSAPDKSGLPSDRFSAERTGGSVSTLTIQRTQQEDSAVYLCASSLAGPLMVGELFFGEGSRLTVL.

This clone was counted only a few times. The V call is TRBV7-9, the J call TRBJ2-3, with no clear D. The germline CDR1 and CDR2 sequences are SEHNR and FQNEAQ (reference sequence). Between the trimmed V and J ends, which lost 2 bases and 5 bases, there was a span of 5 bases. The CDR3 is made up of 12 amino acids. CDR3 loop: CASSLLRDTQYF. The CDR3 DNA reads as TGTGCCAGCAGCTTATTGAGAGATACGCAGTATTTT.

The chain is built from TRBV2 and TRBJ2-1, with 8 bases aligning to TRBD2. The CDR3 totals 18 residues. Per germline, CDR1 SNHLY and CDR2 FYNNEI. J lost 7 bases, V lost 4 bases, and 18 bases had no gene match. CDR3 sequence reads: CASSGSSGWAVLNNEQFF. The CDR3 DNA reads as TGTGCCAGCAGTGGTTCTAGCGGGTGGGCCGTACTAAATAATGAGCAGTTCTTC. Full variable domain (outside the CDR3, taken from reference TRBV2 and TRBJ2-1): EPEVTQTPSHQVTQMGQEVILRCVPISNHLYFYWYRQILGQKVEFLVSFYNNEISEKSEIFDDQFSVERPDGSNFTLKIRSTKLEDSAMYFCASSGSSGWAVLNNEQFFGPGTRLTVL.

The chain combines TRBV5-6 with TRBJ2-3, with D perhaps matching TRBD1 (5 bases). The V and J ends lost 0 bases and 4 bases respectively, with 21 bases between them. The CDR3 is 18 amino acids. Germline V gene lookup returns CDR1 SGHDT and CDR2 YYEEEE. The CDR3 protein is CASSLALLKGQVADTQYF. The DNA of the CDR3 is TGTGCCAGCAGCTTGGCCCTCCTTAAGGGGCAGGTTGCAGATACGCAGTATTTT.

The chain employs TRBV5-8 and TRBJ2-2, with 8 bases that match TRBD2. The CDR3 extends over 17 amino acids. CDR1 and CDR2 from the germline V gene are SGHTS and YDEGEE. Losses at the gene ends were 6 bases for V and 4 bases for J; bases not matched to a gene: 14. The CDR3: CASTVPGTSVRTGELFF. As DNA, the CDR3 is TGTGCCAGCACGGTTCCCGGGACTAGTGTCCGCACCGGGGAGCTGTTTTTT.

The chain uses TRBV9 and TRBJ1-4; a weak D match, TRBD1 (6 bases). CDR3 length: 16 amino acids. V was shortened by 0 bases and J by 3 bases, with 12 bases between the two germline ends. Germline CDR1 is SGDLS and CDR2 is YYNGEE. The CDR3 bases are TGTGCCAGCAGCGTAGGAGAGGACAGTCCTAATGAAAAACTGTTTTTT. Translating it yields CASSVGEDSPNEKLFF.

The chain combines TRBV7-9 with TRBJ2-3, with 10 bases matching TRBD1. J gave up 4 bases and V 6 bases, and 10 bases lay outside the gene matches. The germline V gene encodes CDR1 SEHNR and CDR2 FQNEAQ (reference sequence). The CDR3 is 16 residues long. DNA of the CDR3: TGTGCCAGCAGGAAAGGGACAGGGGACAACGCAGATACGCAGTATTTT. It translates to CASRKGTGDNADTQYF.

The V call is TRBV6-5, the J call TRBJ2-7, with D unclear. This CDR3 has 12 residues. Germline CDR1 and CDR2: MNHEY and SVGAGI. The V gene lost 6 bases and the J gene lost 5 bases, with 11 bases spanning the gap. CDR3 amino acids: CASSTIQDEQYF. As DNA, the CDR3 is TGTGCCAGCAGCACAATCCAGGACGAGCAGTACTTC.

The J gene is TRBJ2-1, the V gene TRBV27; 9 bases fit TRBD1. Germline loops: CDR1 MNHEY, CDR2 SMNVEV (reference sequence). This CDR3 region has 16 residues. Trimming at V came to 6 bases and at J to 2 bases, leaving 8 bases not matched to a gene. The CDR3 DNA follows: TGTGCCAGCAGGATGATACAGGGGGCTGCCTACAATGAGCAGTTCTTC. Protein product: CASRMIQGAAYNEQFF.

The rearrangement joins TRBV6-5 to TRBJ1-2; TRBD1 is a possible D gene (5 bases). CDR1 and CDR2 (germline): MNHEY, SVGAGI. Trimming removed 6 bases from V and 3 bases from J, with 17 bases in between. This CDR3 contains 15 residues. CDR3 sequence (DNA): TGTGCCAGCAGCCTCGGGGGGTCGGGCCACTATGGCTACACCTTC. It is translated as CASSLGGSGHYGYTF.